This is a list of T cell receptor beta chains from one sample in a study of blood T cell repertoires in COVID-19. Clones were read by immunoSEQ multiplex PCR, and TCRdb kept only the in-frame ones, dropping some. The data contain roughly 240,000 clones, around 88% of them singletons. Sample: peripheral blood. The receptors were gathered from a woman in her twenties or thirties who had recovered from COVID-19. Both conserved end residues are part of each CDR3. D genes are given only for firm matches. A row's size may be missing; if present it is once, few, many or a size class.

>NA|TRBJ1-1|TRBD1|TRBV5-4
CASSLEQGSEAFF
TGTGCCAGCAGCTTGGAACAGGGGAGTGAAGCTTTCTTT
>NA|TRBJ2-5|NA|TRBV7-2
CASSLGPGSKETQYF
TGTGCCAGCAGCTTAGGGCCGGGGTCTAAAGAGACCCAGTACTTC
>NA|TRBJ2-1|TRBD2|TRBV19
CASSIAGGVSGNEQFF
TGTGCCAGTAGTATAGCGGGGGGTGTCTCCGGCAATGAGCAGTTCTTC
>NA|TRBJ2-7|TRBD1|TRBV19
CASSIGTGNEQYF
TGTGCCAGTAGTATAGGGACAGGTAACGAGCAGTACTTC
>NA|TRBJ1-1|TRBD1|TRBV6-4
CASSEAGGTEAFF
TGTGCCAGCAGTGAAGCAGGGGGCACTGAAGCTTTCTTT
>NA|TRBJ1-1|NA|TRBV19
CASSQGHTEAFF
TGTGCCAGTAGTCAGGGCCACACTGAAGCTTTCTTT
>NA|TRBJ1-3|TRBD1|TRBV7-2
CASSVRQGAGSGNTIYF
TGTGCCAGCAGCGTGCGGCAGGGGGCCGGATCTGGAAACACCATATATTTT
>NA|TRBJ1-6|NA|TRBV30
CAWRGRGSYNSPLHF
TGTGCCTGGAGGGGCCGAGGGTCCTATAATTCACCCCTCCACTTT
>once|TRBJ2-7|TRBD1|TRBV4-1
CASSQEEDRTGGWYEQYF
TGCGCCAGCAGCCAAGAAGAAGACCGGACAGGGGGCTGGTACGAGCAGTACTTC
>few|TRBJ2-5|TRBD2|TRBV5-5
CASSLVVSGGSETQYF
TGTGCCAGCAGCTTGGTTGTAAGCGGGGGGTCAGAGACCCAGTACTTC
>NA|TRBJ1-5|NA|TRBV7-9
CASSPYEGVSNQPQHF
TGTGCCAGCAGCCCCTATGAGGGCGTTAGCAATCAGCCCCAGCATTTT
>NA|TRBJ2-3|TRBD2|TRBV11-2
CASSLEGQRGGTDTQYF
TGTGCCAGCAGCTTAGAGGGTCAGCGGGGGGGCACAGATACGCAGTATTTT
>NA|TRBJ2-3|NA|TRBV7-2
CASSKQGTDTQYF
TGTGCCAGCAGCAAACAGGGAACAGATACGCAGTATTTT
>NA|TRBJ2-5|NA|TRBV18
CASSPGVGETQYF
TGTGCCAGCTCACCGGGAGTGGGAGAGACCCAGTACTTC
>NA|TRBJ2-7|NA|TRBV18
CASSPTGYEQYF
TGTGCCAGCTCACCAACCGGCTACGAGCAGTACTTC
>NA|TRBJ2-7|TRBD1|TRBV7-2
CARRQGINEQYF
TGTGCCAGAAGACAGGGAATCAACGAGCAGTACTTC
>NA|TRBJ1-2|TRBD1|TRBV19
CASSISDGQGIIYGYTF
TGTGCCAGTAGTATATCCGACGGACAGGGAATCATCTATGGCTACACCTTC
>NA|TRBJ1-5|NA|TRBV20-1
CSASQVDRSGLYSNQPQHF
TGCAGTGCTAGTCAAGTGGACCGCTCCGGACTTTATAGCAATCAGCCCCAGCATTTT
>NA|TRBJ1-1|TRBD1|TRBV25-1
CASSFPGQGRTEAFF
TGTGCCAGCAGTTTCCCGGGACAGGGACGGACTGAAGCTTTCTTT
>NA|TRBJ2-7|TRBD1|TRBV18
CASSQSRTGTEGYEQYF
TGTGCCAGCTCACAATCGAGAACCGGGACAGAGGGGTACGAGCAGTACTTC
>NA|TRBJ2-2|TRBD1|TRBV2
CASRVGTVNTGELFF
TGTGCCAGCAGGGTAGGGACAGTGAACACCGGGGAGCTGTTTTTT
>NA|TRBJ2-5|TRBD2|TRBV2
CASSFGLAGGNQETQYF
TGTGCCAGCAGTTTTGGACTAGCGGGGGGGAATCAAGAGACCCAGTACTTC
>few|TRBJ2-7|NA|TRBV5-5
CASSLVDSNEQYF
TGTGCCAGCAGCTTGGTGGACAGTAACGAGCAGTACTTC
>NA|TRBJ2-5|NA|TRBV7-2
CASSRWAQETQYF
TGTGCCAGCAGCCGATGGGCGCAAGAGACCCAGTACTTC
>NA|TRBJ2-7|TRBD2|TRBV7-3
CASSPSGLAGNEQYF
TGTGCCAGCAGCCCCTCGGGACTAGCGGGGAACGAGCAGTACTTC
>NA|TRBJ1-1|NA|TRBV5-1
CASSLDGWNTEAFF
TGCGCCAGCAGCCTGGACGGGTGGAACACTGAAGCTTTCTTT
>NA|TRBJ1-1|NA|TRBV13
CASSQTVLNTEAFF
TGTGCCAGCAGTCAGACAGTACTGAACACTGAAGCTTTCTTT
>NA|TRBJ1-2|TRBD1|TRBV3-1/TRBV3-2
CASSPRTGGDYGYTF
TGTGCCAGCAGCCCCCGGACAGGGGGAGACTATGGCTACACCTTC
>NA|TRBJ2-2|NA|TRBV5-1
CASSLDTVNTGELFF
TGCGCCAGCAGCTTGGACACCGTGAACACCGGGGAGCTGTTTTTT
>NA|TRBJ2-7|NA|TRBV5-1
CASSLYLGSEQYF
TGCGCCAGCAGCTTGTATTTGGGGAGCGAGCAGTACTTC
>NA|TRBJ2-5|TRBD2|TRBV4-1
CASTRGEGQDGETQYF
TGCGCCAGCACCCGGGGGGAGGGGCAAGATGGAGAGACCCAGTACTTC
>NA|TRBJ2-2|TRBD2|TRBV4-2
CASSQGGGEWTGELFF
TGTGCCAGCAGCCAAGGCGGGGGGGAATGGACCGGGGAGCTGTTTTTT